A selection of T cell receptor beta chains follows, all from one sample in a study of shared clonotypes between healthy human individuals. The method was immunoSEQ multiplex PCR; TCRdb's version includes in-frame clones alone and lacks a portion of them. The repertoire consists of roughly 2 million clones, with about 95% occurring once and the leading ten covering approximately 1.2%. The sample was naive CD8+ T cells sorted from blood. Receptors originate from a man between 18 and 35 years old in good health. CDR3s include the opening cysteine and the closing phenylalanine or tryptophan. A D gene is named only where the DNA matches it firmly. Only part of the rows carry a size: once, few, many, or a class if the clone is expanded.

d_gene: -; j_gene: TRBJ2-7; abundance: -; v_gene: TRBV29-1; CDR3nt: TGCAGCGTTGTTGGGGAGGCCTACGAGCAGTACTTC; CDR3aa: CSVVGEAYEQYF
d_gene: TRBD1; j_gene: TRBJ1-6; abundance: -; v_gene: TRBV7-2; CDR3nt: TGTGCCAGCAGCTTACGGACAGGGCCAAATTCACCCCTCCACTTT; CDR3aa: CASSLRTGPNSPLHF
d_gene: TRBD1; j_gene: TRBJ2-7; abundance: -; v_gene: TRBV11-2; CDR3nt: TGTGCCAGCAGTAGAAAAAGACAGGGCCTAAACGAGCAGTACTTC; CDR3aa: CASSRKRQGLNEQYF
d_gene: -; j_gene: TRBJ1-1; abundance: -; v_gene: TRBV9; CDR3nt: TGTGCCAGCAGCGCCTCGACCGAAAACACTGAAGCTTTCTTT; CDR3aa: CASSASTENTEAFF
d_gene: -; j_gene: TRBJ2-7; abundance: -; v_gene: TRBV28; CDR3nt: TGTGCCAGCAGTTTCGGGACTGTTGCCTACGAGCAGTACTTC; CDR3aa: CASSFGTVAYEQYF
d_gene: -; j_gene: TRBJ2-1; abundance: once; v_gene: TRBV9; CDR3nt: TGTGCCAGCAGCGATTCCGGGACGAGTTACAATGAGCAGTTCTTC; CDR3aa: CASSDSGTSYNEQFF
d_gene: -; j_gene: TRBJ1-2; abundance: -; v_gene: TRBV4-1; CDR3nt: TGCGCCAGCAGCCAAGAGACAGTCAGCTATGGCTACACCTTC; CDR3aa: CASSQETVSYGYTF
d_gene: TRBD1; j_gene: TRBJ2-1; abundance: -; v_gene: TRBV25-1; CDR3nt: TGTGCCAGCAGTGAATCGTGGACAGGGACGGGGAATGAGCAGTTCTTC; CDR3aa: CASSESWTGTGNEQFF
d_gene: -; j_gene: TRBJ1-1; abundance: -; v_gene: TRBV7-6; CDR3nt: TGTGCCAGCAGCTTAGAGGCAGGGAACACTGAAGCTTTCTTT; CDR3aa: CASSLEAGNTEAFF
d_gene: -; j_gene: TRBJ1-1; abundance: -; v_gene: TRBV10-1; CDR3nt: TGCGCCAGCAGTGAGTCGGCGGGGGCCCCTGAAGCTTTCTTT; CDR3aa: CASSESAGAPEAFF
d_gene: TRBD1; j_gene: TRBJ2-3; abundance: -; v_gene: TRBV10-2; CDR3nt: TGCGCCAGCACGACAGGGGATAGCACAGATACGCAGTATTTT; CDR3aa: CASTTGDSTDTQYF
d_gene: -; j_gene: TRBJ2-1; abundance: -; v_gene: TRBV5-4; CDR3nt: TGTGCCAGCAGCTTCCAGGGTTCCTACAATGAGCAGTTCTTC; CDR3aa: CASSFQGSYNEQFF
d_gene: TRBD1; j_gene: TRBJ2-7; abundance: -; v_gene: TRBV7-6; CDR3nt: TGTGCCAGCAGCCCAGGGGGAGATGCAACCTACGAGCAGTACTTC; CDR3aa: CASSPGGDATYEQYF
d_gene: -; j_gene: TRBJ2-7; abundance: -; v_gene: TRBV15; CDR3nt: TGTGCCACCAGCAGAGACAAGCTGAGCTCCTACGAGCAGTACTTC; CDR3aa: CATSRDKLSSYEQYF
d_gene: TRBD2; j_gene: TRBJ2-3; abundance: once; v_gene: TRBV7-8; CDR3nt: TGTGCCAGCAGCTTCGTTAGCGGGGGGGCAGGAGATACGCAGTATTTT; CDR3aa: CASSFVSGGAGDTQYF
d_gene: -; j_gene: TRBJ2-7; abundance: -; v_gene: TRBV28; CDR3nt: TGTGCCAGCAGTTCCCGGGGTTGGATCTACGAGCAGTACTTC; CDR3aa: CASSSRGWIYEQYF
d_gene: TRBD2; j_gene: TRBJ2-3; abundance: -; v_gene: TRBV9; CDR3nt: TGTGCCAGCAGCGAACTGAGCGGGAGTGGGTCGGGCACAGATACGCAGTATTTT; CDR3aa: CASSELSGSGSGTDTQYF
d_gene: -; j_gene: TRBJ2-7; abundance: -; v_gene: TRBV11-3; CDR3nt: TGTGCCAGCAGCTTGGGGACGGGCTACGAGCAGTACTTC; CDR3aa: CASSLGTGYEQYF
d_gene: -; j_gene: TRBJ2-3; abundance: -; v_gene: TRBV9; CDR3nt: TGTGCCAGCAGCCTTCCGAGGGGTTTAGAAACAGATACGCAGTATTTT; CDR3aa: CASSLPRGLETDTQYF
d_gene: TRBD1; j_gene: TRBJ1-2; abundance: -; v_gene: TRBV7-9; CDR3nt: TGTGCCAGCAGCTTCTTCACCGGGACAGGGCTAAGTGGCTACACCTTC; CDR3aa: CASSFFTGTGLSGYTF
d_gene: TRBD2; j_gene: TRBJ2-3; abundance: -; v_gene: TRBV5-6; CDR3nt: TGTGCCAGCAGCTTGGGTAGCGGGAGTGCAGATACGCAGTATTTT; CDR3aa: CASSLGSGSADTQYF
d_gene: -; j_gene: TRBJ2-1; abundance: -; v_gene: TRBV19; CDR3nt: TGTGCCAGTAGTATTATTATCGGGGACAATGAGCAGTTCTTC; CDR3aa: CASSIIIGDNEQFF
d_gene: -; j_gene: TRBJ2-7; abundance: -; v_gene: TRBV6-1; CDR3nt: TGTGCCAGCAGCTACAGAATTACCTACGAGCAGTACTTC; CDR3aa: CASSYRITYEQYF
d_gene: TRBD2; j_gene: TRBJ2-1; abundance: -; v_gene: TRBV9; CDR3nt: TGTGCCAGCAGTGACCTAGCGGGGAGTGCCTACAATGAGCAGTTCTTC; CDR3aa: CASSDLAGSAYNEQFF
d_gene: TRBD2; j_gene: TRBJ2-7; abundance: -; v_gene: TRBV11-2; CDR3nt: TGTGCCAGCAGCCCCGGGGGGGGCACCGGCGAGCAGTACTTC; CDR3aa: CASSPGGGTGEQYF
d_gene: -; j_gene: TRBJ2-1; abundance: -; v_gene: TRBV9; CDR3nt: TGTGCCAGCAGCGTCCTAGAATATGAGCAGTTCTTC; CDR3aa: CASSVLEYEQFF
d_gene: -; j_gene: TRBJ2-7; abundance: -; v_gene: TRBV27; CDR3nt: TGTGCCAGCAGTTTATGGGGGGCGCTTGGCGAGCAGTACTTC; CDR3aa: CASSLWGALGEQYF
d_gene: TRBD2; j_gene: TRBJ2-1; abundance: -; v_gene: TRBV5-1; CDR3nt: TGCGCCAGCAGCTTGATTGGACTAGCGGGGGTAACCAATGAGCAGTTCTTC; CDR3aa: CASSLIGLAGVTNEQFF
d_gene: -; j_gene: TRBJ1-3; abundance: -; v_gene: TRBV4-3; CDR3nt: TGCGCCAGCAGCCCCCTTAGGGAGGGAGGTGGAAACACCATATATTTT; CDR3aa: CASSPLREGGGNTIYF
d_gene: TRBD1; j_gene: TRBJ1-2; abundance: -; v_gene: TRBV16; CDR3nt: TGTGCCAGCAGCCATGCCGGGACAGGGAAGATTCTAACTGGTGGCTACACCTTC; CDR3aa: CASSHAGTGKILTGGYTF
d_gene: TRBD2; j_gene: TRBJ2-7; abundance: -; v_gene: TRBV19; CDR3nt: TGTGCCAGTTCGCTAGCGGGATCGTACGAGCAGTACTTC; CDR3aa: CASSLAGSYEQYF
d_gene: TRBD1; j_gene: TRBJ2-5; abundance: -; v_gene: TRBV7-9; CDR3nt: TGTGCCAGCAGCCAAGGGGGAGAGGACAGGGGAGGAGAGACCCAGTACTTC; CDR3aa: CASSQGGEDRGGETQYF
d_gene: TRBD2; j_gene: TRBJ2-1; abundance: -; v_gene: TRBV10-3; CDR3nt: TGTGCCATCAGTGATCCTGGACTAGCGGGGGGCTATGAGCAGTTCTTC; CDR3aa: CAISDPGLAGGYEQFF
d_gene: TRBD2; j_gene: TRBJ2-7; abundance: few; v_gene: TRBV6-5; CDR3nt: TGTGCCAGCACTCGACTAGCGGGAATCAACGAGCAGTACTTC; CDR3aa: CASTRLAGINEQYF
d_gene: -; j_gene: TRBJ2-7; abundance: -; v_gene: TRBV6-1; CDR3nt: TGTGCCAGCAGTAGGGAGTACGAGCAGTACTTC; CDR3aa: CASSREYEQYF
d_gene: TRBD2; j_gene: TRBJ2-2; abundance: -; v_gene: TRBV7-9; CDR3nt: TGTGCCAGCAGCTTAATAGCGGGAGTCGGGGAGCTGTTTTTT; CDR3aa: CASSLIAGVGELFF
d_gene: -; j_gene: TRBJ2-7; abundance: -; v_gene: TRBV18; CDR3nt: TGTGCCAGCTCACCCCCGATGGGCTCCTACGAGCAGTACTTC; CDR3aa: CASSPPMGSYEQYF
d_gene: -; j_gene: TRBJ2-7; abundance: -; v_gene: TRBV4-3; CDR3nt: TGCGCCAGCAGCCAGGACCCTAACGAGCAGTACTTC; CDR3aa: CASSQDPNEQYF
d_gene: -; j_gene: TRBJ2-2; abundance: -; v_gene: TRBV4-1; CDR3nt: TGCGCCAGCAGCCTAAGGGACGTAGACACCGGGGAGCTGTTTTTT; CDR3aa: CASSLRDVDTGELFF
d_gene: -; j_gene: TRBJ1-1; abundance: -; v_gene: TRBV2; CDR3nt: TGTGCCAGCAGTCGAGCAGTCGTTAACACTGAAGCTTTCTTT; CDR3aa: CASSRAVVNTEAFF
d_gene: -; j_gene: TRBJ2-7; abundance: -; v_gene: TRBV9; CDR3nt: TGTGCCAGCAGCGTAGGGGCAGCCTCTACGGGGGAGCAGTACTTC; CDR3aa: CASSVGAASTGEQYF
d_gene: -; j_gene: TRBJ1-1; abundance: -; v_gene: TRBV7-2; CDR3nt: TGTGCCAGCAGCCCGGGACAGAACACTGAAGCTTTCTTT; CDR3aa: CASSPGQNTEAFF
d_gene: -; j_gene: TRBJ1-1; abundance: -; v_gene: TRBV29-1; CDR3nt: TGCAGCGTTGAAGGGGAAAACACTGAAGCTTTCTTT; CDR3aa: CSVEGENTEAFF
d_gene: -; j_gene: TRBJ2-2; abundance: -; v_gene: TRBV27; CDR3nt: TGTGCCAGCAGTTCCCCAGGTGGTGCGAACACCGGGGAGCTGTTTTTT; CDR3aa: CASSSPGGANTGELFF
d_gene: TRBD2; j_gene: TRBJ2-5; abundance: -; v_gene: TRBV2; CDR3nt: TGTGCCAGCAGCGAGGGACTAGCGGGGGAGACCCAGTACTTC; CDR3aa: CASSEGLAGETQYF
d_gene: -; j_gene: TRBJ2-3; abundance: -; v_gene: TRBV28; CDR3nt: TGTGCCAGCAGTGCCACTGGACGTCGGGCAGATACGCAGTATTTT; CDR3aa: CASSATGRRADTQYF
d_gene: -; j_gene: TRBJ2-1; abundance: -; v_gene: TRBV7-9; CDR3nt: TGTGCCAGCAGCTCGCCGACTAGTACCCACAATGAGCAGTTCTTC; CDR3aa: CASSSPTSTHNEQFF
d_gene: -; j_gene: TRBJ2-7; abundance: -; v_gene: TRBV7-9; CDR3nt: TGTGCCAGCAGCTCAACCGGGAGCAGGGACGAGCAGTACTTC; CDR3aa: CASSSTGSRDEQYF
d_gene: -; j_gene: TRBJ1-1; abundance: -; v_gene: TRBV4-3; CDR3nt: TGCGCCAGCAGCCACTTTCCCGGGACGGAGAACACTGAAGCTTTCTTT; CDR3aa: CASSHFPGTENTEAFF
d_gene: -; j_gene: TRBJ2-7; abundance: -; v_gene: TRBV20-1; CDR3nt: TGCAGTGCCACCACGGCCTACGAGCAGTACTTC; CDR3aa: CSATTAYEQYF
d_gene: -; j_gene: TRBJ2-7; abundance: -; v_gene: TRBV9; CDR3nt: TGTGCCAGCAGCGTAGATCAGACCTCCCCTTCCTACGAGCAGTACTTC; CDR3aa: CASSVDQTSPSYEQYF
d_gene: -; j_gene: TRBJ2-1; abundance: -; v_gene: TRBV5-6; CDR3nt: TGTGCCAGCAGCTTGCTCTGGAATGAGCAGTTCTTC; CDR3aa: CASSLLWNEQFF
d_gene: -; j_gene: TRBJ1-1; abundance: -; v_gene: TRBV6-1; CDR3nt: TGTGCCAGCAGTGAACGGGGTAAGGACACTGAAGCTTTCTTT; CDR3aa: CASSERGKDTEAFF
d_gene: TRBD2; j_gene: TRBJ2-3; abundance: -; v_gene: TRBV27; CDR3nt: TGTGCCAGCAGTTTATCTGCTAGCGGGGGAGATACGCAGTATTTT; CDR3aa: CASSLSASGGDTQYF